The 5 T cell receptor beta chains given below trace back to one sample, sequenced in a study of spatial heterogeneity in lung cancer. MiXCR, applied by TCRdb to the 5' RACE reads, yields one record per CDR3 protein. Seen here are around 45,000 distinct CDR3 sequences, roughly 13% observed once, and the top ten hold 55% to 70%. Noted time point: sample taken at primary tumor resection. The source was PBMCs, collected at surgery. The receptors were gathered from a male donor with early-stage non-small cell lung cancer.

There are many counts of this clonotype. V is TRBV7-2 and J is TRBJ2-7; D is ambiguous. V was trimmed by 3 bases and J by 6 bases, leaving 12 bases between them. This CDR3 contains 13 residues. CDR1 and CDR2 from the germline V gene are SGHTA and FQGNSA. The CDR3 bases are TGTGCCAGCAGCTTTGCCAAGGCAGCCGAGCAGTACTTC. It encodes CASSFAKAAEQYF. The whole variable domain, remainder taken from reference TRBV7-2 and TRBJ2-7, is GAGVSQSPSNKVTEKGKDVELRCDPISGHTALYWYRQSLGQGLEFLIYFQGNSAPDKSGLPSDRFSAERTGGSVSTLTIQRTQQEDSAVYLCASSFAKAAEQYFGPGTRLTVT.

This clonotype appeared a few times. The chain has TRBV20-1 and TRBJ2-4; no clear D. Germline values: CDR1 DFQATT, CDR2 SNEGSKA (reference sequence). The CDR3 sequence is 13 residues long. The V and J ends lost 4 bases and 7 bases respectively, with 14 bases between them. The CDR3: CSATPTLKNIQYF. CDR3 DNA sequence: TGCAGTGCTACGCCGACCTTAAAGAACATTCAGTACTTC.

This clonotype has a count of ten or more. V is TRBV2 and J is TRBJ2-1; D unclear. CDR3 length: 13 residues. V was shortened by 8 bases and J by 2 bases, with 10 bases between the two germline ends. The V gene's germline CDR1 is SNHLY and CDR2 FYNNEI. The CDR3 coding sequence is TGTGCCAGCGGCCAATTCACCTACAATGAGCAGTTCTTC. It codes for CASGQFTYNEQFF.

The CDR3 DNA follows: TGTGCCAGCAGCGTCTACGCGGGGGGAGGGAACGAGCAGTACTTC. Residues: CASSVYAGGGNEQYF. This chain uses TRBV2 with TRBJ2-7; 8 bases are shared with TRBD2. V lost 6 bases to trimming and J lost 5 bases; unmatched junction nucleotides: 12. The CDR3 is 15 amino acids. Germline CDR1 is SNHLY and CDR2 is FYNNEI.

The rearrangement uses TRBV7-9 and TRBJ1-4, with D unclear. The germline V gene has CDR1 SEHNR and CDR2 FQNEAQ (reference sequence). The length of the CDR3 is 11 residues. The V and J ends lost 5 bases and 5 bases respectively, with 3 bases between them. The CDR3 region is CASSENEKLFF. The CDR3 DNA reads as TGTGCCAGCAGCGAAAATGAAAAACTGTTTTTT.